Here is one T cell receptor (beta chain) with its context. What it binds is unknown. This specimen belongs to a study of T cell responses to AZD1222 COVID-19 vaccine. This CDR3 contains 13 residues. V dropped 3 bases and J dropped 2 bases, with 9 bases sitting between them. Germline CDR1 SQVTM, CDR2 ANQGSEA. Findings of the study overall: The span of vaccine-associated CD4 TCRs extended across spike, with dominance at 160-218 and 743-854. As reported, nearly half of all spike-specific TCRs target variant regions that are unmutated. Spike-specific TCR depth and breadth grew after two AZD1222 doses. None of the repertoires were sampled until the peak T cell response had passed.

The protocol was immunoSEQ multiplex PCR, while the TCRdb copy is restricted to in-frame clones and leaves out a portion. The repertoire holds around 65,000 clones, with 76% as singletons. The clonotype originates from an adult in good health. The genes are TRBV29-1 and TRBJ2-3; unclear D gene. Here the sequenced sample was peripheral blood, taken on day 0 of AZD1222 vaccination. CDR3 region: CSVEVPFTDTQYF. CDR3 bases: TGCAGCGTTGAGGTACCATTCACAGATACGCAGTATTTT.